This record covers a single TCR beta chain. The target antigen is unknown. This specimen comes from a study of T cell responses to AZD1222 COVID-19 vaccine. Looking at the study overall: Researchers grouped second doses given at about 4 or about 12 weeks into one pool. Study conclusions and caveats: Repertoire sampling happened only post peak T cell response. Among AZD1222 vaccinees, only 6 or 7 were seropositive at baseline.

J gave up 6 bases and V 4 bases, and 7 bases lay outside the gene matches. This CDR3 spans 14 amino acids. Germline V gives CDR1 MNHEY, CDR2 SVGEGT. Using immunoSEQ multiplex PCR, the repertoire was profiled, and TCRdb retains in-frame clones only, with some absent. The sample lists some 91,000 clones; roughly 92% were seen once. The clonotype originates from an adult in good health. This chain joins TRBV6-2 or TRBV6-3 and TRBJ1-2; 8 bases are shared with TRBD1. Specimen: peripheral blood, collected on day 0 of AZD1222 vaccination. CDR3 region: CASSSPGQAHGYTF. The CDR3, as DNA: TGTGCCAGCAGTTCACCGGGACAGGCCCATGGCTACACCTTC.